This TCR beta chain was documented in a study of T cells in Graves' hyperthyroidism and ophthalmopathy. Study outcomes and limitations: Through a model of 13 V-J features, ophthalmopathy was separated from stable hyperthyroidism.

Points on this clonotype: Its antigen remains unidentified.

RNA transcripts served as the template for amplifying TCR beta CDR3 regions. Primed by the HTBI set, a first-round RT-PCR was run on the TCR CDR3. TCRdb re-called the multiplex PCR reads through MiXCR, storing one row per CDR3 protein. The sample shows hundreds of thousands of distinct CDR3 sequences, less than 25% of them seen only once. Each ophthalmopathy patient scored at least 3 on the Clinical Activity Score and at least 4 on NOSPECS grade, with duration under 3 months. The specimen was blood. This clonotype was sampled from a woman younger than 45 with Graves' ophthalmopathy.

CDR3 amino acids: CASSTWGGPFYEQYF. The CDR3 DNA reads TGTGCCAGCAGCACCTGGGGCGGCCCGTTTTACGAGCAGTACTTC. This sequence joins TRBV6-1 and TRBJ2-7; perhaps TRBD1 as D (5 bases). V dropped 6 bases and J dropped 4 bases, with 19 bases sitting between them. Germline CDR1 is MNHNS and CDR2 is SASEGT. The CDR3 contains 15 residues.